The rows below give T cell receptor beta chains drawn from one sample of a study of radiotherapy plus CTLA-4 blockade in lung cancer. TCRdb's copy holds only in-frame clones and misses some; the assay was immunoSEQ multiplex PCR. The table shows more than 60,000 clones, with 76% occurring only once. Sequenced here: peripheral blood, sampled from a patient treated with radiotherapy plus ipilimumab. The origin of the receptors is a human donor with non-small cell lung cancer who had a complete response to radiotherapy plus ipilimumab. The CDR3 runs from the conserved cysteine through the conserved F or W. A D gene is named only where the DNA matches it firmly. Clone sizes are given selectively: once, few, many, or a class where the clone is expanded.

CDR3aa	CDR3nt	j_gene	v_gene	d_gene	abundance
CASSDPVEKLFF	TGTGCCAGCAGTGACCCAGTAGAAAAACTGTTTTTT	TRBJ1-4	TRBV6-4	.	.
CASSRTGEKTEAFF	TGTGCCAGCAGCCGAACGGGGGAAAAGACTGAAGCTTTCTTT	TRBJ1-1	TRBV2	.	few
CASSLFEGQGIGYTF	TGTGCCAGCAGCTTGTTCGAGGGACAGGGGATTGGCTACACCTTC	TRBJ1-2	TRBV7-2	TRBD1	.
CASSATGTASYEQYF	TGTGCCAGTAGTGCCACCGGGACAGCCTCCTACGAGCAGTACTTC	TRBJ2-7	TRBV19	TRBD1	.
CASSCPNERLYEQYF	TGTGCCAGCAGTTGTCCTAACGAGCGGCTTTACGAGCAGTACTTC	TRBJ2-7	TRBV7-4	.	.
CASSSGDRENIQYF	TGTGCCAGCAGCTCCGGGGACAGGGAAAACATTCAGTACTTC	TRBJ2-4	TRBV5-6	TRBD1	.
CASSLAPTGYSGNTIYF	TGTGCCAGCAGCTTAGCCCCGACAGGTTACTCTGGAAACACCATATATTTT	TRBJ1-3	TRBV7-2	.	.
CASRDRAGQPQHF	TGTGCCAGCAGAGACAGGGCAGGGCAGCCCCAGCATTTT	TRBJ1-5	TRBV2	TRBD1	.
CASWTSGSLGTYNEQFF	TGTGCCAGCTGGACTAGCGGGAGTTTGGGAACCTACAATGAGCAGTTCTTC	TRBJ2-1	TRBV27	TRBD2	.
CASAGGNEQYF	TGTGCCAGCGCGGGGGGTAACGAGCAGTACTTC	TRBJ2-7	TRBV2	TRBD2	.
CASSLGQGLGEQYF	TGCGCCAGCAGCTTGGGACAGGGATTGGGCGAGCAGTACTTC	TRBJ2-7	TRBV5-4	TRBD1	.
CASSQQTGRNQPQHF	TGCGCCAGCAGCCAGCAGACAGGGCGCAATCAGCCCCAGCATTTT	TRBJ1-5	TRBV4-1	TRBD1	.
CASSSGTGRDEQYF	TGTGCCAGCAGTTCCGGGACAGGTCGTGACGAGCAGTACTTC	TRBJ2-7	TRBV6-5	TRBD1	.
CASSLGGSVNLPTDTQYF	TGTGCCAGCAGCTTAGGTGGCTCCGTGAATCTTCCCACAGATACGCAGTATTTT	TRBJ2-3	TRBV11-3	.	.
CASSKGQMNTEAFF	TGTGCCAGCTCAAAGGGACAGATGAACACTGAAGCTTTCTTT	TRBJ1-1	TRBV18	TRBD1	few
CASSVRSGSYEQYF	TGCGCCAGCAGTGTGCGTAGCGGGAGTTACGAGCAGTACTTC	TRBJ2-7	TRBV5-1	TRBD2	.
CASSPTGYSGANVLTF	TGCGCCAGCAGCCCCACAGGTTACTCTGGGGCCAACGTCCTGACTTTC	TRBJ2-6	TRBV5-1	.	.
CASRQGTNEQYF	TGCGCCAGCAGGCAGGGGACCAACGAGCAGTACTTC	TRBJ2-7	TRBV5-1	.	.
CSDSSTGRYGYTF	TGCAGCGATAGCTCGACCGGCCGCTATGGCTACACCTTC	TRBJ1-2	TRBV29-1	.	.
CASRTTSYEQYF	TGTGCCAGCAGGACGACTAGCTACGAGCAGTACTTC	TRBJ2-7	TRBV6-5	.	.
CASSLVGPGDTQYF	TGTGCCAGCAGCTTGGTTGGGCCAGGAGATACGCAGTATTTT	TRBJ2-3	TRBV5-4	.	.
CASSFSNYGYTF	TGTGCCAGCAGTTTCTCCAACTATGGCTACACCTTC	TRBJ1-2	TRBV28	.	.
CASSLGQGQETQYF	TGCGCCAGCAGCTTGGGCCAGGGTCAAGAGACCCAGTACTTC	TRBJ2-5	TRBV5-1	.	.